The next 27 T cell receptor beta chains were all read from a single sample in a study of blood T cell repertoires in COVID-19. Produced via immunoSEQ multiplex PCR; TCRdb's table is partial and in-frame only. This sample has 250,000 to 300,000 clones, with 70% to 90% found just once. Sequencing was done on a sample of peripheral blood. Source of these receptors: a woman in her 70s with acute or convalescent COVID-19.

This clone has only one observation. The CDR3 coding sequence is TGTGCCAGCCGCGCAGGAGGATTGAACACTGAAGCTTTCTTT. Translating it yields CASRAGGLNTEAFF. The chain couples TRBV28 to TRBJ1-1; D remains ambiguous. V was trimmed by 8 bases and J by 0 bases, leaving 13 bases between them. Germline V gene sequence: CDR1 MDHEN, CDR2 SYDVKM. This CDR3 has 14 amino acids.

Only one count was recorded for this clone. V and J are TRBV4-1 and TRBJ2-3; 10 nucleotides align to TRBD2. CDR1 MGHRA and CDR2 YSYEKL come from the germline V gene. This CDR3 has 16 residues. The V and J ends lost 0 bases and 4 bases, in that order; junction bases with no gene match: 4. In DNA form, the CDR3 reads TGCGCCAGCAGCCAAGAAGCTAGCGGGGGTTCAGATACGCAGTATTTT. It translates to CASSQEASGGSDTQYF.

V and J are TRBV29-1 and TRBJ1-1; unclear D gene. The V gene's germline CDR1 is SQVTM and CDR2 ANQGSEA. V lost 3 bases and J lost 4, with 6 bases in between. The CDR3 totals 11 residues. CDR3 sequence (DNA): TGCAGCGTTGAGGTAGTCACTGAAGCTTTCTTT. As protein: CSVEVVTEAFF.

With regard to this clone: Other DNA sequences within the sample encode an identical CDR3. The rearrangement joins TRBV12-3 or TRBV12-4 to TRBJ1-2, with D possibly being TRBD1 (5 bases). Trimming cost V 5 bases and J 2 bases, with 9 bases left between them. This CDR3 is built from 13 residues. The CDR3 here is CASSQTVNYGYTF. DNA of the CDR3: TGTGCCAGCAGTCAGACAGTCAACTATGGCTACACCTTC.

On this clone itself: The sample holds other DNA sequences that translate to the same CDR3. The chain couples TRBV3-1 (or the pseudogene TRBV3-2) to TRBJ1-1; the match to TRBD1 covers 7 bases. The germline V gene encodes CDR1 LGHDT and CDR2 YNNKEL (reference sequence). V lost 4 bases, J lost 1 base, and 3 bases stayed unmatched. This CDR3 is built from 14 residues. The CDR3 region is CASSPHRGNTEAFF. The CDR3 nucleotides are TGTGCCAGCAGCCCGCACAGGGGGAACACTGAAGCTTTCTTT.

This clone turned up a few times. V usage is TRBV11-2 and J usage is TRBJ2-7; 10 positions agree with TRBD2. Germline V gives CDR1 SGHAT, CDR2 FQNNGV. The length of the CDR3 is 15 residues. V dropped 5 bases and J dropped 3; count of bases not matched to a gene: 7. The CDR3 is CASSTTSGAFYEQYF. The CDR3 DNA sequence: TGTGCCAGCAGCACCACTAGCGGGGCCTTCTACGAGCAGTACTTC.

This chain joins TRBV29-1 and TRBJ2-1; 9 nucleotides match TRBD2. Germline CDR1 is SQVTM and CDR2 is ANQGSEA. The V segment lost 5 bases and the J segment 6 bases; nucleotides outside the gene matches: 5. The CDR3 is made up of 13 amino acids. The CDR3 reads CSVLPSGTNEQFF. For the CDR3, the DNA is TGCAGCGTTCTCCCTAGCGGGACCAATGAGCAGTTCTTC.

The genes are TRBV11-2 and TRBJ2-1; 8 bases match TRBD2. Germline lookup yields CDR1 SGHAT and CDR2 FQNNGV. V was pared by 4 bases and J by 8 bases, with 13 bases of the junction left unmatched. The CDR3 is made up of 16 amino acids. The CDR3 loop is CASSSQRGTLRDEQFF. DNA of the CDR3: TGTGCCAGCAGCTCCCAGCGGGGGACTTTGCGGGATGAGCAGTTCTTC.

This chain links TRBV27 with TRBJ1-2; 7 nucleotides agree with TRBD1. The CDR3 length is 13 residues. V shed 8 bases, J shed 4 bases, and the junction held 7 bases outside the gene matches. Germline assignment: CDR1 MNHEY and CDR2 SMNVEV (reference sequence). The CDR3 DNA is TGTGCCAGCGGCCAAGGGGGCACCTATGGCTACACCTTC. It translates to CASGQGGTYGYTF.

This clone was observed a few times. The V and J genes are TRBV18 and TRBJ2-2; TRBD2 agrees at 12 bases. Germline V lookup: CDR1 KGHSH, CDR2 LQKENI. This CDR3 spans 21 amino acids. After removal of 3 bases from V and 4 bases from J, the junction contained 18 bases not matched to a gene. CDR3 region: CASSPPGLAGSLNSLTGELFF. As DNA, the CDR3 is TGTGCCAGCTCACCGCCGGGACTAGCGGGTTCCCTCAACTCCCTCACCGGGGAGCTGTTTTTT. Based on the CDR3 plus reference TRBV18 and TRBJ2-2, the full variable domain is NAGVMQNPRHLVRRRGQEARLRCSPMKGHSHVYWYRQLPEEGLKFMVYLQKENIIDESGMPKERFSAEFPKEGPSILRIQQVVRGDSAAYFCASSPPGLAGSLNSLTGELFFGEGSRLTVL.

Only a few counts were recorded for this clone. This rearrangement joins TRBV19 to TRBJ1-5; D gene unclear. Germline-derived CDR1 and CDR2 are LNHDA and SQIVND (reference sequence). Trimming took 3 bases from V and 4 from J, leaving 13 bases between them. This CDR3 is built from 15 residues. The CDR3 DNA follows: TGTGCCAGTAGTATTGAGAACAGCAAGAATCAGCCCCAGCATTTT. Translation: CASSIENSKNQPQHF.

The rearrangement joins TRBV15 to TRBJ1-5, with D unclear. The CDR3 is 12 amino acids. The germline gives CDR1 LNHNV, CDR2 YYDKDF (reference sequence). V was shortened by 4 bases and J by 9 bases, with 10 bases between the two germline ends. The CDR3 region has the DNA TGTGCCACCAGCACCTCCGCGGGGCCCCAGCATTTT. This encodes CATSTSAGPQHF.

This clone was seen only a few times. The chain is built from TRBV4-1 and TRBJ1-2; D gene ambiguous. The CDR3 is made up of 19 amino acids. Germline values: CDR1 MGHRA, CDR2 YSYEKL. Between the trimmed V and J ends, which lost 2 bases and 6 bases, there was a span of 28 bases. CDR3 loop: CASSQLYLGSPTLSHGYTF. The CDR3 coding sequence is TGCGCCAGCAGCCAACTCTACCTTGGGAGCCCTACCCTCTCTCATGGCTACACCTTC.

The chain recombines TRBV7-9 with TRBJ2-6; D ambiguous. This CDR3 is built from 14 residues. Trimming pared 8 bases from V and 0 bases from J, leaving 8 bases between. Germline CDR1 is SEHNR and CDR2 is FQNEAQ (reference sequence). CDR3 amino acids: CASHAASGANVLTF. The CDR3, as DNA: TGTGCCAGCCACGCGGCCTCTGGGGCCAACGTCCTGACTTTC.

This rearrangement joins TRBV2 to TRBJ1-6; a weak D match, TRBD1 (5 bases). CDR1 is SNHLY and CDR2 is FYNNEI in the germline V gene. V dropped 8 bases and J dropped 7 bases, with 12 bases sitting between them. The CDR3 runs 13 residues. The CDR3 region has the DNA TGTGCCAGCGGGGGGACGGAGAATTCACCCCTCCACTTT. This sequence encodes CASGGTENSPLHF. Variable domain in full (rest from reference TRBV2 and TRBJ1-6): EPEVTQTPSHQVTQMGQEVILRCVPISNHLYFYWYRQILGQKVEFLVSFYNNEISEKSEIFDDQFSVERPDGSNFTLKIRSTKLEDSAMYFCASGGTENSPLHFGNGTRLTVT.

A word on this clone: This sample includes further DNA sequences coding for the same CDR3. The chain links TRBV5-1 to TRBJ1-1; no clear D gene. Germline V gives CDR1 SGHRS, CDR2 YFSETQ. CDR3 length equals 12 residues. The V end lost 3 bases, the J end lost 5 bases, and 8 bases lay between the germline ends. The CDR3 region is CASSSTGTEAFF. In DNA, the CDR3 is TGCGCCAGCAGCTCGACGGGAACTGAAGCTTTCTTT.

The chain's CDR3 is CASSPQAATNEKLFF. CDR3 DNA sequence: TGTGCCAGCAGCCCACAGGCTGCAACTAATGAAAAACTGTTTTTT. The chain links TRBV7-9 to TRBJ1-4; D perhaps matches TRBD1 (5 bases). Germline V gene lookup returns CDR1 SEHNR and CDR2 FQNEAQ (reference sequence). The CDR3 is made up of 15 amino acids. V gave up 5 bases and J gave up 0 bases, with 10 bases separating them.

The chain recombines TRBV27 with TRBJ1-1; possibly TRBD1 for D (5 bases). The V end was cut by 2 bases, the J end by 0 bases, with 13 bases between. Germline V gene sequence: CDR1 MNHEY, CDR2 SMNVEV (reference sequence). The CDR3 is made up of 16 amino acids. The CDR3 DNA is TGTGCCAGCAGTTTAACCCAGACAGCTATGAACACTGAAGCTTTCTTT. The encoded protein is CASSLTQTAMNTEAFF.

DNA of the CDR3: TGTGCCAGCAGCCAAGAGTATCGAGGCCAAATCCTTCGGGGCAATGAGCAGTTCTTC. It specifies CASSQEYRGQILRGNEQFF. V usage is TRBV3-1 (or the pseudogene TRBV3-2) and J usage is TRBJ2-1; maybe TRBD2 (5 bases). This CDR3 is 19 amino acids long. V gave up 0 bases and J gave up 6 bases, with 24 bases separating them. Germline V CDR1 and CDR2: LGHDT, YNNKEL (reference sequence).

The chain combines TRBV9 with TRBJ1-5; D possibly corresponds to TRBD1 (6 bases). The germline V and J ends were trimmed by 4 bases and 0 bases, with 20 bases remaining between them. CDR1 is SGDLS and CDR2 is YYNGEE in the germline V gene. The length of the CDR3 is 18 residues. For the CDR3, the DNA is TGTGCCAGCAGCCCAGGGAGGGGGGGGGACATTAGCAATCAGCCCCAGCATTTT. Its translation is CASSPGRGGDISNQPQHF.

This sequence joins TRBV7-2 and TRBJ1-5, with TRBD1 matching 8 bases. The CDR3 sequence is 15 residues long. Germline CDR1 is SGHTA and CDR2 is FQGNSA. The junction had 8 bases not matched to a gene; V was cut back by 1 base and J by 9 bases. CDR3 nucleotides: TGTGCCAGCAGCTTAGGGATTGACGGACAGGGGCCCCAGCATTTT. As protein: CASSLGIDGQGPQHF.

V usage is TRBV10-1 and J usage is TRBJ2-3; D is perhaps TRBD1 (6 bases). V was trimmed by 2 bases and J by 5 bases, leaving 17 bases between them. The CDR3 loop spans 16 amino acids. Per the germline V gene, CDR1 is WNHNN and CDR2 is SYGVQD (reference sequence). The DNA for the CDR3 is TGCGCCAGCAGTGAGGGGCCTGGACAGCAGGGAGATACGCAGTATTTT. Its translation: CASSEGPGQQGDTQYF.

In DNA, the CDR3 is TGTGCCAGCAGTCCGACTCTATTTGAGCAGTTCTTC. As protein: CASSPTLFEQFF. The chain uses TRBV12-3 or TRBV12-4 and TRBJ2-1; no clear D. The CDR3 extends over 12 amino acids. V lost 5 bases and J 9 bases, leaving 11 bases between the germline ends.

The genes are TRBV7-6 and TRBJ2-3; 7 bases are a match to TRBD2. The length of the CDR3 is 15 residues. The V segment lost 4 bases and the J segment 6 bases; nucleotides outside the gene matches: 10. Germline values: CDR1 SGHVS, CDR2 FNYEAQ. CDR3 amino acids: CASSSVRGEWDTQYF. The DNA of the CDR3 is TGTGCCAGCAGCTCCGTCCGGGGGGAATGGGATACGCAGTATTTT.

This clone showed up just a few times. This chain joins TRBV28 and TRBJ2-2, with 10 bases aligning to TRBD1. This CDR3 is built from 17 residues. V lost 6 bases to trimming and J lost 8 bases; unmatched junction nucleotides: 15. Germline lookup yields CDR1 MDHEN and CDR2 SYDVKM. DNA for the CDR3: TGTGCCAGCAGCAACGCCCGACAGGGGGCTGGTTCGGGGGAGCTGTTTTTT. Its translation is CASSNARQGAGSGELFF.

This clone is a singleton in its sample. The chain recombines TRBV27 with TRBJ1-4; 8 positions match TRBD1. The CDR3 sequence is 13 residues long. Trimming took 6 bases from V and 8 from J; bases not matched to a gene: 5. CDR1 and CDR2 from the germline V gene are MNHEY and SMNVEV (reference sequence). CDR3: CASRSTGGEKLFF. The CDR3 coding sequence is TGTGCCAGCAGGAGTACAGGGGGGGAAAAACTGTTTTTT.

The chain uses TRBV5-6 and TRBJ1-2, with D unresolved. Trimming took 3 bases from V and 7 from J, leaving 16 bases between them. CDR1 is SGHDT and CDR2 is YYEEEE in the germline V gene. CDR3 length: 14 residues. CDR3 nucleotides: TGTGCCAGCAGCTCTGGAGGCGGGATGGGTGGCTACACCTTC. Its protein product is CASSSGGGMGGYTF.